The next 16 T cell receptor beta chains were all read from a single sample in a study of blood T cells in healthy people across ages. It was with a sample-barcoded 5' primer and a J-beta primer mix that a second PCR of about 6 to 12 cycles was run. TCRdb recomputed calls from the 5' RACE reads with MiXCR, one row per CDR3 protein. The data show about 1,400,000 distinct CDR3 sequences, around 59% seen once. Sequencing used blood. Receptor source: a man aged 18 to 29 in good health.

CDR3 sequence reads: CASSQDRGINEQFF. Here the CDR3 DNA reads TGCGCCAGCAGCCAAGATCGAGGTATAAATGAGCAGTTCTTC. This rearrangement joins TRBV4-1 to TRBJ2-1; D remains ambiguous. V was clipped by 0 bases and J by 7 bases, with 10 bases between them. Germline V gene data show CDR1 as MGHRA and CDR2 as YSYEKL. The CDR3 sequence is 14 residues long.

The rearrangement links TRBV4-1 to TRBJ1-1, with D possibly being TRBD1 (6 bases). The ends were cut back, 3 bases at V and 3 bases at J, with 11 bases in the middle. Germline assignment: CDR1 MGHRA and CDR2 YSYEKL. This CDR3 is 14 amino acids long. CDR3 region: CASSQLTGYTEAFF. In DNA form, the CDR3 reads TGCGCCAGCAGCCAGCTTACAGGGTACACTGAAGCTTTCTTT.

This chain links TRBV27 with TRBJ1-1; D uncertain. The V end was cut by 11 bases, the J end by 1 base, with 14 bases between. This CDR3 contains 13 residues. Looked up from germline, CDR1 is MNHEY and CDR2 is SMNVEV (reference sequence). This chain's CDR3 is CAPGFVENTEAFF. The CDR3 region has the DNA TGTGCCCCCGGGTTCGTAGAGAACACTGAAGCTTTCTTT.

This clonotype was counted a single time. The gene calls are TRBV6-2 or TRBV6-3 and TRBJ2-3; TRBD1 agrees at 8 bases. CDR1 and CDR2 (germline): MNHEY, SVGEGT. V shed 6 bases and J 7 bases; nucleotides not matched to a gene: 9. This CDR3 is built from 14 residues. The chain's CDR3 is CASRSQGAKYTQYF. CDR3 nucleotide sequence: TGTGCCAGCAGGTCTCAGGGGGCTAAATATACGCAGTATTTT.

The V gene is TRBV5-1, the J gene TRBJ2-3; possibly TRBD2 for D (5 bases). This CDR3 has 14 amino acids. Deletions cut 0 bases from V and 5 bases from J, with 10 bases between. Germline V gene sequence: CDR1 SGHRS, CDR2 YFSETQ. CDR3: CASSLETNVDTQYF. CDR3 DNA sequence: TGCGCCAGCAGCTTGGAGACTAATGTAGATACGCAGTATTTT.

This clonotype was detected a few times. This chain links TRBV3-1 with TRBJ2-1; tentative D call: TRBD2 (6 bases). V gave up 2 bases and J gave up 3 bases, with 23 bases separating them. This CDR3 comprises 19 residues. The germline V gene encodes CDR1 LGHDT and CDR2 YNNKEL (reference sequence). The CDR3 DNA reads TGTGCCAGCAGCCAACCGACGGGGGAGGACCGGACCTTCTACAATGAGCAGTTCTTC. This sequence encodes CASSQPTGEDRTFYNEQFF.

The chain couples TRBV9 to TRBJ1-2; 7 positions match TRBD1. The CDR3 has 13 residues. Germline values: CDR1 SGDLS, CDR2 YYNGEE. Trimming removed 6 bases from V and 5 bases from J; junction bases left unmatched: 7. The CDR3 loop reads CASTKGQSYGYTF. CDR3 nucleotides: TGTGCCAGCACAAAGGGACAGTCTTATGGCTACACCTTC.

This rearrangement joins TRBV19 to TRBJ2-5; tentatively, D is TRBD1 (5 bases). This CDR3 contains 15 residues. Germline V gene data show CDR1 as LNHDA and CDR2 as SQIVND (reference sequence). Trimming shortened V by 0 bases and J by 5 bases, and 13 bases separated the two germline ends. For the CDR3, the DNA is TGTGCCAGTAGTATAGACTTAACAGGTCGTGAGACCCAGTACTTC. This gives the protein CASSIDLTGRETQYF.

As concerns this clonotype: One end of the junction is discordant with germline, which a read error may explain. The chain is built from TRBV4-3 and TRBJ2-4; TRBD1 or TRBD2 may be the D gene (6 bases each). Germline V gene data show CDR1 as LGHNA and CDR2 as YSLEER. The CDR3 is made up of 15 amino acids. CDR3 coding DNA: TGCACCAGCAGCCAAGACTGGGGGGCTGCGGGCATTCAGTACTTC. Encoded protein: CTSSQDWGAAGIQYF.

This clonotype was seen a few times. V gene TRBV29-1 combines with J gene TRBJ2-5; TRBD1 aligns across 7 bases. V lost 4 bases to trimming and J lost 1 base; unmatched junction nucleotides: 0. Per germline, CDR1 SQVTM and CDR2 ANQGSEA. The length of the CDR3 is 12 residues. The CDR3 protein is CSVGDSQETQYF. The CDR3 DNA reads TGCAGCGTTGGGGACAGCCAAGAGACCCAGTACTTC.

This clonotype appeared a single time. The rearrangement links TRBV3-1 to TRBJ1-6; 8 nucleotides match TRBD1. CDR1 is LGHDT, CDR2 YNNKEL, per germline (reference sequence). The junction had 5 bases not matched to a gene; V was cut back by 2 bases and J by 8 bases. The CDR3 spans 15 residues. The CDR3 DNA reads TGTGCCAGCAGCCAACTAGGGACAGGAGATTCACCCCTCCACTTT. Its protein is CASSQLGTGDSPLHF.

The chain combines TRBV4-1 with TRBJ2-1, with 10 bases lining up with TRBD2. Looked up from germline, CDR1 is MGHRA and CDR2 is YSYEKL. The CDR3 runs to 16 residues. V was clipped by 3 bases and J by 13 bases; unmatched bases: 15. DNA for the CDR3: TGCGCCAGCAGCCATGCCCCCGGGACTAGCGCGACAAAACAGTTCTTC. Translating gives CASSHAPGTSATKQFF.

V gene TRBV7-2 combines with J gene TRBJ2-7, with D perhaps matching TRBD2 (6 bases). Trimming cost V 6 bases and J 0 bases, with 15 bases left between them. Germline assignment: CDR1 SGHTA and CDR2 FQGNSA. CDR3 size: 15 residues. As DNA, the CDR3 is TGTGCCAGCAGTTTAACTAGCCTTATCTCCTACGAGCAGTACTTC. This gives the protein CASSLTSLISYEQYF.

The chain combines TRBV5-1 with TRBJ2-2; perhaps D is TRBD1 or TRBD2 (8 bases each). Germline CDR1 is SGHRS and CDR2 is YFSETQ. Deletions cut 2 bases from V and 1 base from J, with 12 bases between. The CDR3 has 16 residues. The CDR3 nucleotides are TGCGCCAGCAGCTTTAGCGGGACAGGGAACACCGGGGAGCTGTTTTTT. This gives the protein CASSFSGTGNTGELFF.

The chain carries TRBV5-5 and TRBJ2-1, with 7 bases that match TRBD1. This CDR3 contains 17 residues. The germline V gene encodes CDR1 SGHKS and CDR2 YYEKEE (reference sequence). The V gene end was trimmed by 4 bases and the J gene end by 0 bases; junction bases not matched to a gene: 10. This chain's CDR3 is CASSVRDRASSYNEQFF. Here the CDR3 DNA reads TGTGCCAGCAGCGTCAGGGACAGAGCAAGCTCCTACAATGAGCAGTTCTTC.

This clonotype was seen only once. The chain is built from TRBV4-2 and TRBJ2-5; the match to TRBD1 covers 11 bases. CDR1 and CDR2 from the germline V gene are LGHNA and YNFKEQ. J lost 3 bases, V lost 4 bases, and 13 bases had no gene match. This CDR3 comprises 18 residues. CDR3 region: CASSPQPGQGDRKETQYF. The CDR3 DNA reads TGTGCCAGCAGCCCCCAGCCGGGACAGGGGGATCGAAAAGAGACCCAGTACTTC.